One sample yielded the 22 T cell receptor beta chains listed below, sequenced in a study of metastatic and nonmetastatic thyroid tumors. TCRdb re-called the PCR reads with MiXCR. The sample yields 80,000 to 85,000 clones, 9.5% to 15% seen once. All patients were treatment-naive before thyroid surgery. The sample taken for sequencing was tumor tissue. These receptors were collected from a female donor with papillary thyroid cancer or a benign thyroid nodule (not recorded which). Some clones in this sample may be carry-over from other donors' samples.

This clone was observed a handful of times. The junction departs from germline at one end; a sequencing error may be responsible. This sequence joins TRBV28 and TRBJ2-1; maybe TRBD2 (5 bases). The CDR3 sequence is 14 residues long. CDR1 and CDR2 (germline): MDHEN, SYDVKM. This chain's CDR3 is CGSSSGGLYNEQFF. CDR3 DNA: TGTGGCAGCAGTTCGGGCGGACTTTACAATGAGCAGTTCTTC.

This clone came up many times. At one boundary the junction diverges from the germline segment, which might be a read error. The chain's CDR3 is CASREVGTTYQPQHF. CDR3 DNA: TGTGCCAGCAGGGAAGTTGGGACAACCTATCAGCCCCAGCATTTT. The chain recombines TRBV6-1 with TRBJ1-5, with D possibly TRBD1 on 6 matching bases. The CDR3 length is 15 residues. Germline V lookup: CDR1 MNHNS, CDR2 SASEGT.

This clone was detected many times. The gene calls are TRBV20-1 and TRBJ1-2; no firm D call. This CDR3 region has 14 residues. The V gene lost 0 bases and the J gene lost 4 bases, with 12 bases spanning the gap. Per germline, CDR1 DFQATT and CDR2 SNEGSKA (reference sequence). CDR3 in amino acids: CSARELHASYGYTF. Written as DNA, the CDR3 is TGCAGTGCTAGAGAGTTGCACGCAAGCTATGGCTACACCTTC.

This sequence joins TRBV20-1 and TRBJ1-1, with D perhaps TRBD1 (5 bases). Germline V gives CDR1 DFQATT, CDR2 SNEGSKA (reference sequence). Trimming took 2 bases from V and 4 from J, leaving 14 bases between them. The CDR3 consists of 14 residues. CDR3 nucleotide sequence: TGCAGTGCTAGACGTATCAAGGGGCCCACTGAAGCTTTCTTT. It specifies CSARRIKGPTEAFF.

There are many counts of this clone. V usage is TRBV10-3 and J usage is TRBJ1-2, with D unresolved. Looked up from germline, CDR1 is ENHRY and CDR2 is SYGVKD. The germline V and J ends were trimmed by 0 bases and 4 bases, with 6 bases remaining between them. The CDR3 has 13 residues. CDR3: CAISESEGYGYTF. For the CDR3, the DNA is TGTGCCATCAGTGAGTCGGAGGGCTATGGCTACACCTTC.

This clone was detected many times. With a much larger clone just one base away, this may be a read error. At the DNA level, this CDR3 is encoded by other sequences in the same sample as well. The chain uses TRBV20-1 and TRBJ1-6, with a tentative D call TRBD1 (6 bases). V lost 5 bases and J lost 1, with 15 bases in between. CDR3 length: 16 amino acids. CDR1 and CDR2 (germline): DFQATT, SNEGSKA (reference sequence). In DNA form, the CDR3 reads TGCAGTGCTCCCCCCCCGGGGGCATCCTATAATTCACCCCTCCACTTT. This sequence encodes CSAPPPGASYNSPLHF.

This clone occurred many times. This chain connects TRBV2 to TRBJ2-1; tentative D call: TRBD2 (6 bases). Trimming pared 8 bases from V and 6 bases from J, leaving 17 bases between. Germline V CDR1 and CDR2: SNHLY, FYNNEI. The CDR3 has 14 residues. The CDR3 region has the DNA TGTGCCAGCGGGATTTCAGCGGGCCCCAATGAGCAGTTCTTC. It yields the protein CASGISAGPNEQFF.

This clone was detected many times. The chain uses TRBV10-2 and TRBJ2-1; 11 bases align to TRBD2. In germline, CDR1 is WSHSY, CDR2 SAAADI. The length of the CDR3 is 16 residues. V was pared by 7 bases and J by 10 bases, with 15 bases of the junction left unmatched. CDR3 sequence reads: CASTELAGVPGGEQFF. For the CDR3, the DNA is TGCGCCAGCACCGAACTAGCGGGAGTTCCAGGCGGCGAGCAGTTCTTC.

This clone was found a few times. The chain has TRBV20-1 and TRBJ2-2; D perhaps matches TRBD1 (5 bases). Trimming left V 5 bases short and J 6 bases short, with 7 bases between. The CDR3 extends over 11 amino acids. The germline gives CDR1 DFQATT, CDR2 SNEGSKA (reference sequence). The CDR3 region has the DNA TGCAGTGCTGGACATGCCGGGGAGCTGTTTTTT. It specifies CSAGHAGELFF.

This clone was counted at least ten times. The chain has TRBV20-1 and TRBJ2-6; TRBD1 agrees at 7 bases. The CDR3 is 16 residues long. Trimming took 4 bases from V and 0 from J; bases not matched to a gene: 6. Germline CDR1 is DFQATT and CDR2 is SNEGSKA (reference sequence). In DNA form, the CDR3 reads TGCAGTGCTACAGGACAGGAGAGCTCTGGGGCCAACGTCCTGACTTTC. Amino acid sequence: CSATGQESSGANVLTF.

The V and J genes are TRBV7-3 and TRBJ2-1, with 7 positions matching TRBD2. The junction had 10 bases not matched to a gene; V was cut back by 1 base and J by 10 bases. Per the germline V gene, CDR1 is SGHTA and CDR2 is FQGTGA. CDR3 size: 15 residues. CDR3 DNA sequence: TGTGCCAGCAGCTTAAGCGGGAGCGCCGAAGGCGAGCAGTTCTTC. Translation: CASSLSGSAEGEQFF.

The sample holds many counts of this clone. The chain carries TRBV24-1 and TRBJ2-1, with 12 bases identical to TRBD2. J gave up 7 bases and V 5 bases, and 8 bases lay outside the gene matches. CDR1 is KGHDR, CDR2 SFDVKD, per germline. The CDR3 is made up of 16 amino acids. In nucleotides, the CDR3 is TGTGCCACCAGTGTATCGACTAGCGGGAGTCGTAATGAGCAGTTCTTC. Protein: CATSVSTSGSRNEQFF.

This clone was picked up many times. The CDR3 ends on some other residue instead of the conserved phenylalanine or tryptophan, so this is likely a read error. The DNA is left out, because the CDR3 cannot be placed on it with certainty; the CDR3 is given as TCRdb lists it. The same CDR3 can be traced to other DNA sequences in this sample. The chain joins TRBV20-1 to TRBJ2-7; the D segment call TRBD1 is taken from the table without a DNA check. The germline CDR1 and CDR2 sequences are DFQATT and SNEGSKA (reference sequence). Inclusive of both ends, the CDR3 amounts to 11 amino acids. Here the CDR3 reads CSATRGRGNPL.

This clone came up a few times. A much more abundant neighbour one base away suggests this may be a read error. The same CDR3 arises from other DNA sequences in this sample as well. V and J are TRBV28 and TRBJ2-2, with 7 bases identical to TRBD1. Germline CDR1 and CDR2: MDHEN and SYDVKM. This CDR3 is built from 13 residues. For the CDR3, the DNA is TGTGCTAGCAGGGGGACCCCCGGCCGGGAGCTGTTTTTT. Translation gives CASRGTPGRELFF. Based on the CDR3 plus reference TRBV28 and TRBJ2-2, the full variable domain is DVKVTQSSRYLVKRTGEKVFLECVQDMDHENMFWYRQDPGLGLRLIYFSYDVKMKEKGDIPEGYSVSREKKERFSLILESASTNQTSMYLCASRGTPGRELFFGEGSRLTVL.

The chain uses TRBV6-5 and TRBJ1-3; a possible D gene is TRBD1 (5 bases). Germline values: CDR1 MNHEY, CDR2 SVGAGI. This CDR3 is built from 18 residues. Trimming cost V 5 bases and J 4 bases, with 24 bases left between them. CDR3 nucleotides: TGTGCCAGCAGTCTAGACCCCCCGGGGACGGCGGGGGGAAACACCATATATTTT. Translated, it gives CASSLDPPGTAGGNTIYF.

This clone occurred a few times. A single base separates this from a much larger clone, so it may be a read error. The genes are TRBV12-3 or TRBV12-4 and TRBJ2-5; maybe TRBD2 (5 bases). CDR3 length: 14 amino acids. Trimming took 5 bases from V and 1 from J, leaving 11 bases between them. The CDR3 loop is CASSLTAAQETQYF. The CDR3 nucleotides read TGTGCCAGCAGTCTCACAGCGGCCCAAGAGACCCAGTACTTC.

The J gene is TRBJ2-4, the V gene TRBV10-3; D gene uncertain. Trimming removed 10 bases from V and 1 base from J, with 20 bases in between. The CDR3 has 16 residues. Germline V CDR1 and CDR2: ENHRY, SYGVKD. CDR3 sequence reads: CATSDLAAGAKNIQYF. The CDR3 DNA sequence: TGTGCCACCTCCGATCTGGCGGCCGGGGCCAAAAACATTCAGTACTTC.

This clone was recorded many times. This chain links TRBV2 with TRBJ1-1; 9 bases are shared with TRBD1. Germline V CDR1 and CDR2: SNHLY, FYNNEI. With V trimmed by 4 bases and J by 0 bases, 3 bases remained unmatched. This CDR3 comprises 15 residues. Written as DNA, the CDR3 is TGTGCCAGCAGTGCGACAGGGGGTCTGAACACTGAAGCTTTCTTT. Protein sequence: CASSATGGLNTEAFF.

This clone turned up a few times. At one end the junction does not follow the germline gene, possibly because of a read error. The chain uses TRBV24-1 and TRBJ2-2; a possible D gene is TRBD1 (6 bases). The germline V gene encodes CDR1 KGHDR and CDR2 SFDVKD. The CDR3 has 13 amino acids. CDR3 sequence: CATRAQGAGELLF. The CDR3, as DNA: TGTGCCACCAGAGCGCAGGGTGCAGGGGAGCTGCTTTTT.

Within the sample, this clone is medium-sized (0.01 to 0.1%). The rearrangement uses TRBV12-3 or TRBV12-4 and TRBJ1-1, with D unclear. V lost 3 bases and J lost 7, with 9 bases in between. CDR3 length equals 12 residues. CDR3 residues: CASSFRALEAFF. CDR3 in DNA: TGTGCCAGCAGTTTCCGGGCCCTTGAAGCTTTCTTT.

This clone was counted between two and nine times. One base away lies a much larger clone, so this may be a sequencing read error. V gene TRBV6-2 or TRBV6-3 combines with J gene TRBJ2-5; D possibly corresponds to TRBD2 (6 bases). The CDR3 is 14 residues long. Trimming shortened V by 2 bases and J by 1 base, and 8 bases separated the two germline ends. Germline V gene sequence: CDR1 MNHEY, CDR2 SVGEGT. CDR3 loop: CASSYVGGQETQYF. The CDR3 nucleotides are TGTGCCAGCAGTTACGTCGGGGGCCAAGAGACCCAGTACTTC.

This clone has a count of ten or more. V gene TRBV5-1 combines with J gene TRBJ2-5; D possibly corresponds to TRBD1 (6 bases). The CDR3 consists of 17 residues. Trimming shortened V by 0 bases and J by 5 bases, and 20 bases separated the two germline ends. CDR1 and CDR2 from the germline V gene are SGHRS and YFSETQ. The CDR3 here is CASSLGMQIYRDETQYF. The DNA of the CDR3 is TGCGCCAGCAGCTTGGGAATGCAAATATACAGGGACGAGACCCAGTACTTC.